This T cell receptor (beta chain) came from a study of cytomegalovirus exposure and HLA in healthy donors. There are 13 residues in the CDR3. V lost 6 bases and J 8 bases, leaving 15 bases between the germline ends. Germline V gene sequence: CDR1 LNHDA, CDR2 SQIVND (reference sequence). The PCR was carried out with 60 Vbeta primers and 13 Jbeta primers. Assay: immunoSEQ multiplex PCR; the TCRdb copy retains only in-frame clones and omits some. The listing contains 200,000 to 250,000 clones. The sequence was obtained from a woman aged 25 to 45 in good health and CMV-seropositive. The specimen sequenced was PBMCs. The rearrangement joins TRBV19 to TRBJ2-3; D possibly corresponds to TRBD2 (7 bases). The CDR3 nucleotides read TGTGCCAGTAGCCCGGTGGGAGGGGGTACGCAGTATTTT. Its translation: CASSPVGGGTQYF.